Each of the 3 T cell receptor beta chains below was sequenced from the same sample in a study of blood T cell repertoires in COVID-19. Data came from immunoSEQ multiplex PCR; TCRdb stores just in-frame clones and leaves some out. The data contain approximately 210,000 clones, about 87% of them seen just once; the ten biggest clones take up over 1.5%. The sequenced sample was peripheral blood. Receptor source: a man aged 70 or older with acute or convalescent COVID-19.

The chain joins TRBV7-9 to TRBJ1-1; TRBD1 agrees at 7 bases. The V segment lost 7 bases and the J segment 1 base; nucleotides outside the gene matches: 3. The length of the CDR3 is 13 residues. Germline V gives CDR1 SEHNR, CDR2 FQNEAQ (reference sequence). The CDR3 region is CASNRGENTEAFF. For the CDR3, the DNA is TGTGCCAGCAACAGGGGAGAGAACACTGAAGCTTTCTTT.

The CDR3 is CASSETSGIRGEQYF. Here the CDR3 DNA reads TGTGCCAGTAGTGAGACTAGCGGGATTCGGGGCGAGCAGTACTTC. V is TRBV19 and J is TRBJ2-7; TRBD2 matches at 11 bases. The CDR3 contains 15 residues. The germline V gene encodes CDR1 LNHDA and CDR2 SQIVND (reference sequence). Trimming at V came to 5 bases and at J to 6 bases, leaving 9 bases not matched to a gene.

This clone was detected once. CDR3 bases: TGTGCCAGCAGTTCAGGGGACAGGGGTCAGCTGTTTTTT. Protein sequence: CASSSGDRGQLFF. The chain uses TRBV28 and TRBJ2-2, with 10 bases fitting TRBD1. Germline V lookup: CDR1 MDHEN, CDR2 SYDVKM. The CDR3 contains 13 residues. Trimming at V came to 4 bases and at J to 12 bases, leaving 5 bases not matched to a gene. Full variable domain (rest looked up from reference TRBV28 and TRBJ2-2): DVKVTQSSRYLVKRTGEKVFLECVQDMDHENMFWYRQDPGLGLRLIYFSYDVKMKEKGDIPEGYSVSREKKERFSLILESASTNQTSMYLCASSSGDRGQLFFGEGSRLTVL.